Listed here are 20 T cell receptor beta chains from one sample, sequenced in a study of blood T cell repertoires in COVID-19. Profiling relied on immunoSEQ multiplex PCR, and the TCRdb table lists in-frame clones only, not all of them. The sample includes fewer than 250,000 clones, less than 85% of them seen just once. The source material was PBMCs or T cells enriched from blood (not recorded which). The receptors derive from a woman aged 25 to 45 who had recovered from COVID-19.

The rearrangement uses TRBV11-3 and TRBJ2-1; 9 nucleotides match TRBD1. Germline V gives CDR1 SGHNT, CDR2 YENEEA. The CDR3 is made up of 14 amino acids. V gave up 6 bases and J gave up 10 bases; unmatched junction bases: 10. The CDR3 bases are TGTGCCAGCAGGGCCGGACAGGGGTTGGGGGAGCAGTTCTTC. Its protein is CASRAGQGLGEQFF.

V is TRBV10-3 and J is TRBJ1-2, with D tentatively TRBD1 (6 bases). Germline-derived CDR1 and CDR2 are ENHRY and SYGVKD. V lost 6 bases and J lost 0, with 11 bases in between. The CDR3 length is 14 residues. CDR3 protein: CAIRDSLTNYGYTF. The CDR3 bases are TGTGCCATCAGGGACAGTCTGACTAACTATGGCTACACCTTC.

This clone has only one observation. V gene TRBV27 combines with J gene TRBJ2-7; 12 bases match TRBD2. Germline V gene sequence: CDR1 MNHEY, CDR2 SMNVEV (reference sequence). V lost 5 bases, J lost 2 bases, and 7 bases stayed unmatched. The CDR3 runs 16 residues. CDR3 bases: TGTGCCAGCAGTCTCTCGGGACTAGCGGGTACCTACGAGCAGTACGTC. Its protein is CASSLSGLAGTYEQYV.

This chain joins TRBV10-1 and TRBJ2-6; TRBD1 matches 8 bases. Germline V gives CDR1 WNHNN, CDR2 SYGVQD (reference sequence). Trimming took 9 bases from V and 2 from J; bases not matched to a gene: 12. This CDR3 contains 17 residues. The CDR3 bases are TGCGCCAGGGATCAATCGACAGGGGACCCTGGGGCCAACGTCCTGACTTTC. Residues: CARDQSTGDPGANVLTF.

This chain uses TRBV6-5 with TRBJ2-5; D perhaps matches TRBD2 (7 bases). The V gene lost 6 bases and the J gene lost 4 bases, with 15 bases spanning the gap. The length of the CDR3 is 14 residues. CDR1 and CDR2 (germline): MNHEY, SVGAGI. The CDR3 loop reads CASSLGGPGETQYF. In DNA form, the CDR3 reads TGTGCCAGCAGCCTGGGGGGGCCTGGAGAGACCCAGTACTTC.

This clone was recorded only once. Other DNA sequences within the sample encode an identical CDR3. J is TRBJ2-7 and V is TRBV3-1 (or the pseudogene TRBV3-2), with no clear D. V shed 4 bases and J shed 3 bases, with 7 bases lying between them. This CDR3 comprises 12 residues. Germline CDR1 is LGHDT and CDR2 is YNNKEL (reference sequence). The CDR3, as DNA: TGTGCCAGCAGCCCCGGTGGCTACGAGCAGTACTTC. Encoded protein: CASSPGGYEQYF.

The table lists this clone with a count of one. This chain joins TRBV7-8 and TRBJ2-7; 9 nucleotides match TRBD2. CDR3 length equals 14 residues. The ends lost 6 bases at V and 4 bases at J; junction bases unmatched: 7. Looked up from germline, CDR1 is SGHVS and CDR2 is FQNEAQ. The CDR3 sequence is CASSAGTSFYEQYF. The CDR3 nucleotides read TGTGCCAGCAGTGCCGGGACTAGCTTTTACGAGCAGTACTTC.

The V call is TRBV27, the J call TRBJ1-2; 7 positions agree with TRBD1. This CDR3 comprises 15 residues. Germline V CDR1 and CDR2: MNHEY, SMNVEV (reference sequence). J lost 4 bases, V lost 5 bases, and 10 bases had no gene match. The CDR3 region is CASSAGTVSGYGYTF. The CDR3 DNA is TGTGCCAGCAGTGCCGGGACAGTGTCTGGCTATGGCTACACCTTC.

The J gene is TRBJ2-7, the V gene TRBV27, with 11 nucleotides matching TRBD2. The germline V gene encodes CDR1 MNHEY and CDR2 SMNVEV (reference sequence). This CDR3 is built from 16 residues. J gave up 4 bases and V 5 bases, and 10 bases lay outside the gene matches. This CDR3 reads CASSPRLAGTKYEQYV. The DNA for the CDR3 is TGTGCCAGCAGTCCCCGACTAGCGGGGACTAAATACGAGCAGTACGTC.

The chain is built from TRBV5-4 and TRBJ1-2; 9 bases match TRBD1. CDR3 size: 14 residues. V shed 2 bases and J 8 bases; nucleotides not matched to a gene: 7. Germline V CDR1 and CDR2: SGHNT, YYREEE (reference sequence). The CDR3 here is CASSFLRTGVGYTF. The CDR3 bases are TGTGCCAGCAGCTTCCTTAGGACAGGGGTCGGCTACACCTTC.

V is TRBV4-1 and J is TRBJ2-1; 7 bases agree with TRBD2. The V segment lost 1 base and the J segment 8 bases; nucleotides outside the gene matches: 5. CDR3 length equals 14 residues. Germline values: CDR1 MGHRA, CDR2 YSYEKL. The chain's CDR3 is CASSQARGRDEQFF. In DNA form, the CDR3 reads TGCGCCAGCAGCCAAGCGCGGGGGAGGGATGAGCAGTTCTTC.

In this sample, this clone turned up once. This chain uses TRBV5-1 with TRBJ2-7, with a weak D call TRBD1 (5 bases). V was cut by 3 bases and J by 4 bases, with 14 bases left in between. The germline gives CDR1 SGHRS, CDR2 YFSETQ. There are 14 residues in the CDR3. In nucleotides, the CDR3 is TGCGCCAGCAGCTCGTCGGACATAAGTTACGAGCAGTACTTC. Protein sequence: CASSSSDISYEQYF.

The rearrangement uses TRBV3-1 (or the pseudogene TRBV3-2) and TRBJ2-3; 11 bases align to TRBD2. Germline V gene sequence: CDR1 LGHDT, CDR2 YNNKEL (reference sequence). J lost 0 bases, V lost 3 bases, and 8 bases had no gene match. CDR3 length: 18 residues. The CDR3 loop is CASSQQTLAGGSTDTQYF. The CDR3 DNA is TGTGCCAGCAGCCAGCAAACTCTAGCGGGGGGAAGCACAGATACGCAGTATTTT.

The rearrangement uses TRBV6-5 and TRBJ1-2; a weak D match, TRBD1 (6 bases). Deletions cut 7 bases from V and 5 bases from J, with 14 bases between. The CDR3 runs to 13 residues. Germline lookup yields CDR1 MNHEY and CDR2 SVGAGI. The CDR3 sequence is CASTLPQGYGYTF. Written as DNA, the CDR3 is TGTGCCAGCACGCTACCACAGGGATATGGCTACACCTTC.

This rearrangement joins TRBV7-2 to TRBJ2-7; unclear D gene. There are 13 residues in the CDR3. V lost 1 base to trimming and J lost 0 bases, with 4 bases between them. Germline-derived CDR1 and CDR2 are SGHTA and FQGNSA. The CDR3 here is CASSLDHSYEQYF. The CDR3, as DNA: TGTGCCAGCAGCTTAGATCACTCCTACGAGCAGTACTTC.

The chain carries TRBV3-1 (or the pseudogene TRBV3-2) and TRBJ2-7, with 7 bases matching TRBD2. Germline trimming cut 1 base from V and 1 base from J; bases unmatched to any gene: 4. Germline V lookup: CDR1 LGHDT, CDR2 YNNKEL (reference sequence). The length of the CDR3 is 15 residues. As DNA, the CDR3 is TGTGCCAGCAGCCAAGGAGCGGGGCGTTCCTACGAGCAGTACTTC. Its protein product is CASSQGAGRSYEQYF.

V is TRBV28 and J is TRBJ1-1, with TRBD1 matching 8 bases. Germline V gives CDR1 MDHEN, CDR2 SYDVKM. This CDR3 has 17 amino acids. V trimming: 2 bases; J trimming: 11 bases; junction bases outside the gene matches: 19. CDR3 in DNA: TGTGCCAGCAGTTTAGTCGAGGGGGGGACAGGAGGGTTTAGGGCTTTCTTT. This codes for CASSLVEGGTGGFRAFF.

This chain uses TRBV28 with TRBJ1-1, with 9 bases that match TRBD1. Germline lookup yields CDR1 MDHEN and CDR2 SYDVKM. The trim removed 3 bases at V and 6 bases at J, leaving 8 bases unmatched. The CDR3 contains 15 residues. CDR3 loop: CASSFPGQGAAEAFF. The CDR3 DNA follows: TGTGCCAGCAGTTTCCCGGGACAGGGTGCCGCTGAAGCTTTCTTT.

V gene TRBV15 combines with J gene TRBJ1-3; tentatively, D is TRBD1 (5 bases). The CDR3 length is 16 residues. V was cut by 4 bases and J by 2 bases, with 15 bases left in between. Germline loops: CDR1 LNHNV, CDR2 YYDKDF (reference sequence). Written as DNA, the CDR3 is TGTGCCACCAGCATCCTGGACGGGGGAGCTGGAAACACCATATATTTT. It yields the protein CATSILDGGAGNTIYF. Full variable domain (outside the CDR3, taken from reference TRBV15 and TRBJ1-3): DAMVIQNPRYQVTQFGKPVTLSCSQTLNHNVMYWYQQKSSQAPKLLFHYYDKDFNNEADTPDNFQSRRPNTSFCFLDIRSPGLGDTAMYLCATSILDGGAGNTIYFGEGSWLTVV.

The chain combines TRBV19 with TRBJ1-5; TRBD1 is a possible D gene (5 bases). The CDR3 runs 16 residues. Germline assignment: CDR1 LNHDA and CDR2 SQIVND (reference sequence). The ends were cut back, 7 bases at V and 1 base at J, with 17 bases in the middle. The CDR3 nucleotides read TGTGCCAGTACTTCGCGGGGCATGGGGAGCAATCAGCCCCAGCATTTT. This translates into CASTSRGMGSNQPQHF.